This is a list of T cell receptor beta chains from one sample in a study of shared clonotypes between healthy human individuals. Libraries were prepared by immunoSEQ multiplex PCR; TCRdb keeps only in-frame clonotypes and omits some of them. Seen here are some 500,000 clones, approximately 95% observed once, and the top ten hold about 0.057%. Material: naive CD4+ T cells sorted from blood. These receptors all come from a woman in her 30s in good health. The CDR3 runs from the conserved cysteine through the conserved F or W. D genes are given only for firm matches. Some rows have no size entry. The others give once, few or many, or a class for an expanded clone.

V: TRBV18; J: TRBJ1-2; D: NA; size: NA; CDR3: CASSPPAGGNYGYTF; DNA: TGTGCCAGCTCACCACCGGCCGGGGGGAACTATGGCTACACCTTC
V: TRBV6-4; J: TRBJ2-5; D: NA; size: NA; CDR3: CASSDSPWDFRLETQYF; DNA: TGTGCCAGCAGTGACTCGCCCTGGGACTTCAGACTGGAGACCCAGTACTTC
V: TRBV6-1; J: TRBJ1-2; D: TRBD1; size: NA; CDR3: CASSEGRTGTVGYGYTF; DNA: TGTGCCAGCAGTGAAGGCCGAACCGGGACAGTCGGCTATGGCTACACCTTC
V: TRBV19; J: TRBJ2-3; D: TRBD1; size: NA; CDR3: CASSIDRGRRDTQYF; DNA: TGTGCCAGTAGTATTGACAGGGGGCGTAGAGATACGCAGTATTTT
V: TRBV2; J: TRBJ1-3; D: NA; size: NA; CDR3: CASTQREGAGNTIYF; DNA: TGTGCCAGCACCCAAAGGGAGGGTGCTGGAAACACCATATATTTT
V: TRBV18; J: TRBJ1-1; D: NA; size: NA; CDR3: CASSPSEGEAFF; DNA: TGTGCCAGCTCACCCTCCGAGGGTGAAGCTTTCTTT
V: TRBV19; J: TRBJ2-7; D: TRBD2; size: NA; CDR3: CASSGGLARYEQYF; DNA: TGTGCCAGTAGTGGAGGACTAGCGCGCTACGAGCAGTACTTC
V: TRBV18; J: TRBJ2-7; D: NA; size: NA; CDR3: CASSPPGSTYEQYF; DNA: TGTGCCAGCTCACCCCCGGGGAGCACCTACGAGCAGTACTTC
V: TRBV28; J: TRBJ2-7; D: TRBD2; size: NA; CDR3: CASSFSGALPGDEQYF; DNA: TGTGCCAGCAGTTTTAGCGGGGCCCTCCCGGGGGACGAGCAGTACTTC
V: TRBV15; J: TRBJ1-2; D: NA; size: NA; CDR3: CATSSNEGGYTF; DNA: TGTGCCACCAGCTCCAATGAAGGGGGCTACACCTTC
V: TRBV18; J: TRBJ2-2; D: NA; size: NA; CDR3: CASSPQRVANTGELFF; DNA: TGTGCCAGCTCACCCCAACGGGTCGCGAACACCGGGGAGCTGTTTTTT
V: TRBV10-3; J: TRBJ2-1; D: NA; size: NA; CDR3: CAISEAPVAENEQFF; DNA: TGTGCCATCAGTGAGGCCCCGGTGGCTGAAAATGAGCAGTTCTTC
V: TRBV4-1; J: TRBJ2-3; D: NA; size: few; CDR3: CASSQRDADTQYF; DNA: TGCGCCAGCAGCCAGCGGGATGCCGATACGCAGTATTTT
V: TRBV19; J: TRBJ1-5; D: TRBD1; size: NA; CDR3: CASSRGQGAYSNQPQHF; DNA: TGTGCCAGTAGTAGAGGACAGGGGGCTTATAGCAATCAGCCCCAGCATTTT
V: TRBV6-1; J: TRBJ2-7; D: TRBD1; size: NA; CDR3: CASSSPGQGTYEQYF; DNA: TGTGCCAGCAGTTCACCGGGACAGGGGACCTACGAGCAGTACTTC
V: TRBV5-1; J: TRBJ1-1; D: NA; size: NA; CDR3: CASSLMGLNTEAFF; DNA: TGCGCCAGCAGCCTCATGGGACTTAACACTGAAGCTTTCTTT
V: TRBV5-1; J: TRBJ1-4; D: NA; size: NA; CDR3: CASSLEAGDYEKLFF; DNA: TGCGCCAGCAGCTTGGAGGCAGGGGATTATGAAAAACTGTTTTTT
V: TRBV2; J: TRBJ2-7; D: NA; size: NA; CDR3: CASSAQVSYEQYF; DNA: TGTGCCAGCAGTGCGCAGGTATCCTACGAGCAGTACTTC
V: TRBV7-3; J: TRBJ2-7; D: TRBD2; size: NA; CDR3: CASSLGPSSGGAPYEQYF; DNA: TGTGCCAGCAGCTTAGGCCCTTCTTCCGGGGGGGCCCCCTACGAGCAGTACTTC
V: TRBV7-9; J: TRBJ2-7; D: TRBD2; size: NA; CDR3: CASSLGIAGAFYEQYF; DNA: TGTGCCAGCAGCTTAGGAATAGCGGGAGCCTTCTACGAGCAGTACTTC
V: TRBV29-1; J: TRBJ2-5; D: NA; size: NA; CDR3: CSVRRRMQETQYF; DNA: TGCAGCGTTCGTAGGCGGATGCAAGAGACCCAGTACTTC
V: TRBV4-2; J: TRBJ1-1; D: TRBD1; size: NA; CDR3: CASSQEGQGENTEAFF; DNA: TGTGCCAGCAGCCAAGAAGGACAGGGGGAGAACACTGAAGCTTTCTTT
V: TRBV2; J: TRBJ2-7; D: NA; size: NA; CDR3: CASSASSSQYEQYF; DNA: TGTGCCAGCAGTGCGTCTTCGAGTCAGTACGAGCAGTACTTC
V: TRBV18; J: TRBJ2-3; D: TRBD2; size: once; CDR3: CASSPSGRPDTQYF; DNA: TGTGCCAGCTCACCCAGCGGGAGACCAGATACGCAGTATTTT
V: TRBV2; J: TRBJ2-3; D: TRBD2; size: NA; CDR3: CASSILAGGPSTDTQYF; DNA: TGTGCCAGCAGCATTCTAGCGGGAGGGCCTAGCACAGATACGCAGTATTTT
V: TRBV6-6; J: TRBJ2-7; D: NA; size: NA; CDR3: CASSYQETLSGEQYF; DNA: TGTGCCAGCAGTTACCAAGAGACCCTGTCGGGCGAGCAGTACTTC